The sequence of this TCR beta chain was determined in a study of Ad26.COV2.S vaccination and SARS-CoV-2 variants. Study-level points and caveats: The TCR breadth and depth analyses may have understated or missed part of the total T cell responses. CD8+ and CD4+ T cells specific for spike reportedly responded with substantial breadth after vaccination. Similar non-spike TCR breadth was observed in recipients of vaccine and of placebo.

To note about this clone: Its target is unknown.

Data came from immunoSEQ multiplex PCR; TCRdb stores just in-frame clones and leaves some out. The data hold 440,000 or so clones, with about nine tenths observed a single time. The V and J ends lost 0 bases and 6 bases respectively, with 5 bases between them. The V gene's germline CDR1 is LNHNV and CDR2 YYDKDF (reference sequence). This CDR3 has 13 amino acids. Treatment indicated: some 20 received Ad26.COV2.S at low or high dose, single or two shots; about 5 received placebo; per-sample allocation not given. Repertoires come from day 63 after the first vaccine or placebo injection. The administered vaccine (an Ad26 vector) expressed Wuhan-strain SARS-CoV-2 spike.

The V call is TRBV15, the J call TRBJ2-2; the D is unclear. The sequence came from a person aged 18-60 years who received the Ad26.COV2.S COVID-19 vaccine or a placebo. The sample consisted of peripheral blood, taken in a trial of Ad26.COV2.S vaccine versus placebo. CDR3 protein: CATSRDYPGELFF. CDR3 DNA: TGTGCCACCAGCAGAGATTATCCCGGGGAGCTGTTTTTT.